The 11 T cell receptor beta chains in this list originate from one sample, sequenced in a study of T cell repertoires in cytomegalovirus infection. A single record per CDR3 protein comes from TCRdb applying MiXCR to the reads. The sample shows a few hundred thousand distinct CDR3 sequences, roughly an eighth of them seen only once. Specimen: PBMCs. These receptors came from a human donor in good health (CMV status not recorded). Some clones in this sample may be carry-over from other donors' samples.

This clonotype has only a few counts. This chain's CDR3 is CASSQDKGSRGQPQHF. CDR3 nucleotide sequence: TGCGCCAGCAGCCAAGATAAGGGTTCAAGGGGTCAGCCCCAGCATTTT. The chain carries TRBV4-1 and TRBJ1-5, with D possibly matching TRBD1 (5 bases). Trimming pared 0 bases from V and 6 bases from J, leaving 15 bases between. Germline V gene lookup returns CDR1 MGHRA and CDR2 YSYEKL. The CDR3 totals 16 residues.

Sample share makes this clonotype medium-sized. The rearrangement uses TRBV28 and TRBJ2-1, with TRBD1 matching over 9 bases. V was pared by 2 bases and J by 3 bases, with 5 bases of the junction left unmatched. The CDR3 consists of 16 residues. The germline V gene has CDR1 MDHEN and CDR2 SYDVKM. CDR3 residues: CASSLTGTGFYNEQFF. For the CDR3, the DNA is TGTGCCAGCAGTTTAACCGGGACAGGGTTCTACAATGAGCAGTTCTTC.

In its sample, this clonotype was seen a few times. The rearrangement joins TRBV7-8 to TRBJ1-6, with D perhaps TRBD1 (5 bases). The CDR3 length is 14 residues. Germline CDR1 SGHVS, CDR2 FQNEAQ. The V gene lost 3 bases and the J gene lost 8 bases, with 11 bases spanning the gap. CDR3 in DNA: TGTGCCAGCAGCTTTGGGACGGGCGATTCACCCCTCCACTTT. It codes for CASSFGTGDSPLHF.

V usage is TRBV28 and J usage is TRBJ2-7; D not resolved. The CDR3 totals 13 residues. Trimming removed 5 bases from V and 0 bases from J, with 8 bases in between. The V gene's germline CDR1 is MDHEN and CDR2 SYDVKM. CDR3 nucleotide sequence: TGTGCCAGCAGTCTAGGTAACTCCTACGAGCAGTACTTC. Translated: CASSLGNSYEQYF.

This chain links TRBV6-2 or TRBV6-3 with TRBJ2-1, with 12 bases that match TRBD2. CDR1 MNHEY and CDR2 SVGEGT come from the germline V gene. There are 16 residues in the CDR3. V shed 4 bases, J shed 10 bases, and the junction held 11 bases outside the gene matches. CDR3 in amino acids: CASSLLAGGLGGEQFF. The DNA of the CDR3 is TGTGCCAGCAGTTTGCTAGCGGGAGGGCTTGGGGGGGAGCAGTTCTTC.

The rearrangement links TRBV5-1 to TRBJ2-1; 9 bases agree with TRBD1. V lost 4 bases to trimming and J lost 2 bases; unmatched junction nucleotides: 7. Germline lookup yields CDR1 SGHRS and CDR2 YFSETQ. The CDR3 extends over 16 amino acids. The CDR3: CASSLARDRAYNEQFF. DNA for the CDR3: TGCGCCAGCAGCCTGGCCCGGGACAGGGCCTACAATGAGCAGTTCTTC.

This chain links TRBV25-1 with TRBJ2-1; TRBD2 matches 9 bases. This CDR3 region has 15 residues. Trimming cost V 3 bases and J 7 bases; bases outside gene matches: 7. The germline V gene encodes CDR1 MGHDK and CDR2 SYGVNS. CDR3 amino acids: CASSDWAGGFNEQFF. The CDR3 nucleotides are TGTGCCAGCAGTGACTGGGCGGGAGGGTTTAATGAGCAGTTCTTC.

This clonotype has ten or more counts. CDR3 residues: CASSSNFRDSFLFF. CDR3 bases: TGTGCCAGCAGCTCCAACTTCCGGGACAGTTTCTTGTTTTTT. This chain links TRBV7-8 with TRBJ1-4, with 7 bases matching TRBD1. The CDR3 length is 14 residues. From germline, CDR1 is SGHVS and CDR2 FQNEAQ. Losses at the gene ends were 4 bases for V and 15 bases for J; bases not matched to a gene: 14.

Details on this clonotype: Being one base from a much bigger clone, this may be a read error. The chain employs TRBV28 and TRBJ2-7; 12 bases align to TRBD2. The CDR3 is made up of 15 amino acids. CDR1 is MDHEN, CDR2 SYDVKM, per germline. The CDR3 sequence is CVSAETSGSVYEQYF. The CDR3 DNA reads TGTGTCAGCGCCGAGACTAGCGGGAGTGTCTACGAGCAGTACTTC.

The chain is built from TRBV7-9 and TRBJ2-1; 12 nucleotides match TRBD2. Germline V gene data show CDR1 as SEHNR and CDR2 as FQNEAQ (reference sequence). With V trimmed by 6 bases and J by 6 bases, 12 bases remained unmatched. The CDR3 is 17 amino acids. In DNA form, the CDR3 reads TGTGCCAGCAGTGGACTAGCGGGGACCAGAGGGGGCAATGAGCAGTTCTTC. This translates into CASSGLAGTRGGNEQFF. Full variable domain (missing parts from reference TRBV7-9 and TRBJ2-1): DTGVSQNPRHKITKRGQNVTFRCDPISEHNRLYWYRQTLGQGPEFLTYFQNEAQLEKSRLLSDRFSAERPKGSFSTLEIQRTEQGDSAMYLCASSGLAGTRGGNEQFFGPGTRLTVL.

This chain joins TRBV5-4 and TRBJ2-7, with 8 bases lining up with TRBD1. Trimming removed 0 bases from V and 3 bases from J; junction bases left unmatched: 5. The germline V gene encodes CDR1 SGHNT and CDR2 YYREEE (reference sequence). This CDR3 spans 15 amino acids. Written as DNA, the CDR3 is TGTGCCAGCAGCTTGGGACAGGGGACTTTCTACGAGCAGTACTTC. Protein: CASSLGQGTFYEQYF.